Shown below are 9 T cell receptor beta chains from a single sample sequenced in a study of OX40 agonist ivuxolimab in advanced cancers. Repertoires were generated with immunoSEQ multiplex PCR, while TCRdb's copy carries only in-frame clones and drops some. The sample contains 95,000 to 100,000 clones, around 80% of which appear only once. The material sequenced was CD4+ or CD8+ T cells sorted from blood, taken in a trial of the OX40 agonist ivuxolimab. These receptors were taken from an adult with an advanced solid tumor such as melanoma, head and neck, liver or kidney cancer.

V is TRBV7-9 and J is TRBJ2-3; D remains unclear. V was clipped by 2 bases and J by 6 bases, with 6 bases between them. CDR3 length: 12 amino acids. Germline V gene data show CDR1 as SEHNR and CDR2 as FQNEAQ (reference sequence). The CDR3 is CASSLLSDTQYF. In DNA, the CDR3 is TGTGCCAGCAGCTTACTCAGCGATACGCAGTATTTT.

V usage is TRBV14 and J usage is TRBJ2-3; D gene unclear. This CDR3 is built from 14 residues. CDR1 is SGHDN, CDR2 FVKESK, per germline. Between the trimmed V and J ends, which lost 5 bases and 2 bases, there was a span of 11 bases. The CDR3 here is CASSIRPITDTQYF. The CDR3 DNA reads TGTGCCAGCAGCATCCGGCCTATCACAGATACGCAGTATTTT.

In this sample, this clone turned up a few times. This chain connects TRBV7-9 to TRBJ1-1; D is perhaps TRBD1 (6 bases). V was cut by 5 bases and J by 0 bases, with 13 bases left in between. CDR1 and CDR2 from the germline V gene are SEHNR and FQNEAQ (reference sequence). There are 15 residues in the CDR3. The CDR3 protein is CASSPQGTMNTEAFF. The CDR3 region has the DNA TGTGCCAGCAGCCCTCAGGGGACCATGAACACTGAAGCTTTCTTT.

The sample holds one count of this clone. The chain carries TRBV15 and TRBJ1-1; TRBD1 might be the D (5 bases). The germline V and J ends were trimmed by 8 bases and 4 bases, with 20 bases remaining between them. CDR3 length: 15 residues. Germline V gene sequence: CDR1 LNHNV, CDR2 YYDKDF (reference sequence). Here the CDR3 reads CATPPRQNCCTEAFF. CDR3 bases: TGTGCCACCCCCCCTCGACAGAATTGCTGCACTGAAGCTTTCTTT.

As DNA, the CDR3 is TGCGCCAGCAGCTATCGACAGGGAATATACAATGAGCAGTTCTTC. Translated, it gives CASSYRQGIYNEQFF. The chain is built from TRBV4-3 and TRBJ2-1; 7 bases are shared with TRBD1. CDR1 is LGHNA and CDR2 is YSLEER in the germline V gene. The CDR3 contains 15 residues. The V and J ends lost 5 bases and 4 bases, in that order; junction bases with no gene match: 8.

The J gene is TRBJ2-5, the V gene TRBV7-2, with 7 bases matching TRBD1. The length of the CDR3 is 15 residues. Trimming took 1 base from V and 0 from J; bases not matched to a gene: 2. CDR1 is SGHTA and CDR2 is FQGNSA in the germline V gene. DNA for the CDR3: TGTGCCAGCAGCTTAGACAGGGGTTACCAAGAGACCCAGTACTTC. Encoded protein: CASSLDRGYQETQYF.

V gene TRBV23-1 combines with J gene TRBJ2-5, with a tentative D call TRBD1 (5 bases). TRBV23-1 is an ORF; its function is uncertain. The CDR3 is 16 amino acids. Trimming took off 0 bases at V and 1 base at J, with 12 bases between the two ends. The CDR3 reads CASSQSFREAQETQYF. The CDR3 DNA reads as TGCGCCAGCAGTCAATCGTTCAGGGAAGCCCAAGAGACCCAGTACTTC.

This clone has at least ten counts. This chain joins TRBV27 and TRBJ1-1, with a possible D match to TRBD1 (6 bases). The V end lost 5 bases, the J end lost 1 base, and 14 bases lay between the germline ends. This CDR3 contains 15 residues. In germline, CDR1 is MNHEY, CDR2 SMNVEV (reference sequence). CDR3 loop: CASSLDDRPNTEAFF. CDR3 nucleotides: TGTGCCAGCAGTCTTGATGACAGGCCGAACACTGAAGCTTTCTTT.

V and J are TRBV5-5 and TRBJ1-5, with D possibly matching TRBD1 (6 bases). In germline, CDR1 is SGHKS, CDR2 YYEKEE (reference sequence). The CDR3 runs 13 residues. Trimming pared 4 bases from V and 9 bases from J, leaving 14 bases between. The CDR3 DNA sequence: TGTGCCAGCAGCGAGACAGGTTCGACGCCCCAGCATTTT. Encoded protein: CASSETGSTPQHF.